Below are 27 T cell receptor beta chains sequenced from a single sample in a study of CD8 T cells in Susac syndrome. A quantity of roughly 0.5 to 1 ug RNA underwent reverse transcription using random hexamers. TCRdb independently ran MiXCR on the immunoSEQ multiplex PCR reads; one entry per CDR3 protein. The sample shows around 85,000 distinct CDR3 sequences, approximately 95% of them seen only once. Material: CD8+ T cells from PBMCs. The receptors stem from a human donor with Susac syndrome.

V gene TRBV6-6 combines with J gene TRBJ2-3; possible D gene TRBD2, 6 bases. This CDR3 spans 14 amino acids. Trimming stripped 6 bases from V and 3 bases from J, with 13 bases between. Germline CDR1 and CDR2: MNHNY and SVGAGI (reference sequence). This CDR3 reads CASRAPSATDTQYF. DNA of the CDR3: TGTGCCAGCAGAGCCCCTAGCGCGACAGATACGCAGTATTTT.

The CDR3 loop reads CASSYPSTDTQYF. DNA for the CDR3: TGTGCCAGCAGTTACCCCAGCACAGATACGCAGTATTTT. This sequence joins TRBV6-5 and TRBJ2-3; D uncertain. Looked up from germline, CDR1 is MNHEY and CDR2 is SVGAGI. The V and J ends lost 2 bases and 0 bases respectively, with 3 bases between them. This CDR3 region has 13 residues.

This clonotype was counted a single time. The V and J genes are TRBV27 and TRBJ2-1; D ambiguous. The V gene lost 5 bases and the J gene lost 0 bases, with 11 bases spanning the gap. Germline CDR1 is MNHEY and CDR2 is SMNVEV (reference sequence). This CDR3 comprises 15 residues. CDR3 region: CASSVPLGSYNEQFF. The CDR3 DNA sequence: TGTGCCAGCAGTGTGCCCCTGGGCTCCTACAATGAGCAGTTCTTC.

The V call is TRBV4-3, the J call TRBJ2-1, with D uncertain. V shed 0 bases and J shed 7 bases, with 16 bases lying between them. CDR3 length: 16 amino acids. Germline values: CDR1 LGHNA, CDR2 YSLEER. CDR3 in DNA: TGCGCCAGCAGCCAAGATCTCGGGCTGGCGATGAATGAGCAGTTCTTC. It is translated as CASSQDLGLAMNEQFF.

This chain joins TRBV2 and TRBJ2-5; the D is unclear. Germline values: CDR1 SNHLY, CDR2 FYNNEI. The CDR3 is 14 amino acids. V was pared by 4 bases and J by 1 base, with 10 bases between. The CDR3 here is CASSAPELQETQYF. In DNA, the CDR3 is TGTGCCAGCAGTGCTCCCGAGCTCCAAGAGACCCAGTACTTC.

This chain joins TRBV19 and TRBJ2-5; the D gene is possibly TRBD1 (5 bases). The CDR3 is made up of 16 amino acids. Trimming cost V 3 bases and J 5 bases, with 19 bases left between them. Germline CDR1 reads LNHDA; CDR2 reads SQIVND (reference sequence). The CDR3 spells CASSISPSGNPETQYF. The DNA for the CDR3 is TGTGCCAGTAGTATCTCTCCCTCAGGGAACCCCGAGACCCAGTACTTC.

The chain joins TRBV29-1 to TRBJ1-2, with D unresolved. The CDR3 loop spans 15 amino acids. V dropped 4 bases and J dropped 0 bases, with 15 bases sitting between them. Per germline, CDR1 SQVTM and CDR2 ANQGSEA. CDR3 sequence reads: CSVGGLAGPNYGYTF. DNA for the CDR3: TGCAGCGTTGGGGGTCTGGCAGGACCTAACTATGGCTACACCTTC.

The rearrangement uses TRBV2 and TRBJ2-1; no clear D gene. CDR1 is SNHLY, CDR2 FYNNEI, per germline. The CDR3 has 12 amino acids. Trimming took off 0 bases at V and 5 bases at J, with 2 bases between the two ends. The CDR3 loop is CASSEANNEQFF. The CDR3 DNA reads TGTGCCAGCAGTGAAGCAAACAATGAGCAGTTCTTC.

This chain links TRBV7-9 with TRBJ1-4, with TRBD1 matching over 11 bases. CDR1 and CDR2 (germline): SEHNR, FQNEAQ (reference sequence). The CDR3 has 16 residues. J was trimmed by 6 bases and V by 7 bases; bases with no gene match: 10. The chain's CDR3 is CASTPAGGQGDEKLFF. CDR3 sequence (DNA): TGTGCCAGCACCCCGGCCGGGGGACAGGGGGATGAAAAACTGTTTTTT. Full variable domain (missing parts from reference TRBV7-9 and TRBJ1-4): DTGVSQNPRHKITKRGQNVTFRCDPISEHNRLYWYRQTLGQGPEFLTYFQNEAQLEKSRLLSDRFSAERPKGSFSTLEIQRTEQGDSAMYLCASTPAGGQGDEKLFFGSGTQLSVL.

The chain links TRBV2 to TRBJ2-1; D unresolved. The CDR3 consists of 15 residues. Trimming pared 0 bases from V and 0 bases from J, leaving 6 bases between. Germline CDR1 and CDR2: SNHLY and FYNNEI. The CDR3 protein is CASSEAQNSYNEQFF. The CDR3 bases are TGTGCCAGCAGTGAAGCGCAGAACTCCTACAATGAGCAGTTCTTC. Full variable domain (missing parts from reference TRBV2 and TRBJ2-1): EPEVTQTPSHQVTQMGQEVILRCVPISNHLYFYWYRQILGQKVEFLVSFYNNEISEKSEIFDDQFSVERPDGSNFTLKIRSTKLEDSAMYFCASSEAQNSYNEQFFGPGTRLTVL.

This chain joins TRBV28 and TRBJ2-2; perhaps TRBD1 as D (5 bases). This CDR3 is 13 amino acids long. With 6 bases removed from V and 5 bases from J, the gap between germline ends came to 10 bases. Germline loops: CDR1 MDHEN, CDR2 SYDVKM. Here the CDR3 reads CASRYQGTGELFF. The CDR3 DNA is TGTGCCAGCAGATATCAGGGAACCGGGGAGCTGTTTTTT.

This chain connects TRBV29-1 to TRBJ1-2, with D maybe TRBD1 (5 bases). This CDR3 has 12 amino acids. Trimming took 3 bases from V and 7 from J, leaving 12 bases between them. Germline assignment: CDR1 SQVTM and CDR2 ANQGSEA. CDR3 region: CSVEGGAGGYTF. CDR3 nucleotide sequence: TGCAGCGTTGAGGGAGGGGCAGGTGGCTACACCTTC.

The chain carries TRBV13 and TRBJ1-2; 7 nucleotides align to TRBD1. CDR1 is PRHDT and CDR2 is FYEKMQ in the germline V gene (reference sequence). CDR3 length equals 14 residues. Trimming at V came to 5 bases and at J to 2 bases, leaving 5 bases not matched to a gene. CDR3 DNA sequence: TGTGCCAGCAGCACTCCGGGACAGAACTATGGCTACACCTTC. This encodes CASSTPGQNYGYTF.

This chain uses TRBV19 with TRBJ2-3, with D perhaps given as TRBD1 or TRBD2 (5 bases each). The CDR3 length is 12 residues. V was shortened by 5 bases and J by 4 bases, with 7 bases between the two germline ends. Germline loops: CDR1 LNHDA, CDR2 SQIVND (reference sequence). In DNA, the CDR3 is TGTGCCAGTAGTCAGGGACCAGATACGCAGTATTTT. Its protein is CASSQGPDTQYF.

This clonotype was counted a few times. The J gene is TRBJ1-2, the V gene TRBV27, with D uncertain. This CDR3 region has 12 residues. The V end was cut by 5 bases, the J end by 4 bases, with 8 bases between. In germline, CDR1 is MNHEY, CDR2 SMNVEV (reference sequence). The CDR3 reads CASSPGPYGYTF. CDR3 nucleotides: TGTGCCAGCAGTCCAGGACCCTATGGCTACACCTTC.

V is TRBV7-3 and J is TRBJ2-7; 7 bases fit TRBD2. The CDR3 is made up of 14 amino acids. Looked up from germline, CDR1 is SGHTA and CDR2 is FQGTGA. With 2 bases clipped from V and 2 bases from J, the junction kept 3 bases outside the gene matches. The CDR3 spells CASSLGGGPYEQYF. The CDR3, as DNA: TGTGCCAGCAGCTTAGGGGGGGGTCCCTACGAGCAGTACTTC.

The chain recombines TRBV20-1 with TRBJ2-3; D is unresolved. The CDR3 totals 14 residues. Germline assignment: CDR1 DFQATT and CDR2 SNEGSKA (reference sequence). The V and J ends lost 0 bases and 2 bases respectively, with 9 bases between them. The CDR3 DNA reads as TGCAGTGCTAGAGAATGGGGTTTCACAGATACGCAGTATTTT. Translated, it gives CSAREWGFTDTQYF.

The chain uses TRBV20-1 and TRBJ2-5; 9 bases agree with TRBD2. After removal of 1 base from V and 2 bases from J, the junction contained 20 bases not matched to a gene. Germline CDR1 is DFQATT and CDR2 is SNEGSKA (reference sequence). The CDR3 contains 20 residues. CDR3 sequence: CSARGVIGGREGPIQETQYF. The CDR3 DNA reads as TGCAGTGCTAGAGGGGTAATCGGTGGGCGGGAGGGCCCGATACAAGAGACCCAGTACTTC.

This chain uses TRBV29-1 with TRBJ2-1, with D possibly being TRBD1 (6 bases). This CDR3 is 14 amino acids long. Germline V CDR1 and CDR2: SQVTM, ANQGSEA. V lost 3 bases, J lost 3 bases, and 12 bases lay in between. CDR3: CSVDGQGNYNEQFF. The CDR3 bases are TGCAGCGTTGATGGCCAGGGGAACTACAATGAGCAGTTCTTC.

The V call is TRBV7-6, the J call TRBJ2-5; the D is unclear. There are 13 residues in the CDR3. Trimming took 5 bases from V and 5 from J, leaving 12 bases between them. The V gene's germline CDR1 is SGHVS and CDR2 FNYEAQ. CDR3 sequence: CASSPLEYETQYF. For the CDR3, the DNA is TGTGCCAGCAGCCCACTGGAGTACGAGACCCAGTACTTC.

V and J are TRBV4-3 and TRBJ2-7; D is perhaps TRBD2 (6 bases). The V end lost 0 bases, the J end lost 3 bases, and 9 bases lay between the germline ends. The length of the CDR3 is 14 residues. Germline loops: CDR1 LGHNA, CDR2 YSLEER. CDR3 nucleotides: TGCGCCAGCAGCCAAGATCAGGGAGGCTACGAGCAGTACTTC. Amino acids: CASSQDQGGYEQYF.

The chain carries TRBV9 and TRBJ2-1; 9 bases match TRBD2. CDR3 length: 16 residues. J lost 4 bases, V lost 4 bases, and 9 bases had no gene match. Germline loops: CDR1 SGDLS, CDR2 YYNGEE. The CDR3 DNA sequence: TGTGCCAGCAGCCTGCGGCTAGCGGGAACGTACAATGAGCAGTTCTTC. Translating it yields CASSLRLAGTYNEQFF.

A remark on this clonotype: No DNA is shown, since the ends of the CDR3 on it are uncertain; the CDR3 is the one TCRdb lists. The chain carries TRBV12-3 or TRBV12-4 and TRBJ1-4; the DNA was not compared with TRBD1, the D call given in the table. The length of the CDR3 is 12 amino acids, counting both ends. The CDR3 is CASTRGSENCFF.

This chain uses TRBV20-1 with TRBJ1-4, with D unresolved. The CDR3 is 16 amino acids. In germline, CDR1 is DFQATT, CDR2 SNEGSKA (reference sequence). Trimming removed 3 bases from V and 0 bases from J, with 14 bases in between. CDR3: CSARDYRGATNEKLFF. As DNA, the CDR3 is TGCAGTGCTAGGGACTACCGGGGTGCAACTAATGAAAAACTGTTTTTT.

V and J are TRBV28 and TRBJ2-1; D possibly corresponds to TRBD2 (5 bases). Trimming shortened V by 7 bases and J by 8 bases, and 15 bases separated the two germline ends. This CDR3 contains 13 residues. Germline V gene lookup returns CDR1 MDHEN and CDR2 SYDVKM. The CDR3 bases are TGTGCCAGCATTCGAGCTAGCCAGCATGAGCAGTTCTTC. Its translation: CASIRASQHEQFF.

This sequence joins TRBV30 and TRBJ1-5, with D possibly being TRBD1 (5 bases). Trimming took off 3 bases at V and 6 bases at J, with 12 bases between the two ends. The CDR3 covers 13 residues. Per the germline V gene, CDR1 is GTSNPN and CDR2 is SVGIG (reference sequence). The CDR3 sequence: CAWREQDGQPQHF. CDR3 sequence (DNA): TGTGCCTGGAGGGAACAGGATGGTCAGCCCCAGCATTTT. Looking up the rest from reference TRBV30 and TRBJ1-5 gives the full variable domain: SQTIHQWPATLVQPVGSPLSLECTVEGTSNPNLYWYRQAAGRGLQLLFYSVGIGQISSEVPQNLSASRPQDRQFILSSKKLLLSDSGFYLCAWREQDGQPQHFGDGTRLSIL.

This clonotype was detected once. The CDR3 loop is CASSSTPYEQYF. CDR3 sequence (DNA): TGTGCCAGCAGTTCCACCCCCTACGAGCAGTACTTC. This chain uses TRBV27 with TRBJ2-7; no firm D call. V shed 4 bases and J shed 2 bases, with 6 bases lying between them. Germline lookup yields CDR1 MNHEY and CDR2 SMNVEV (reference sequence). CDR3 size: 12 residues.